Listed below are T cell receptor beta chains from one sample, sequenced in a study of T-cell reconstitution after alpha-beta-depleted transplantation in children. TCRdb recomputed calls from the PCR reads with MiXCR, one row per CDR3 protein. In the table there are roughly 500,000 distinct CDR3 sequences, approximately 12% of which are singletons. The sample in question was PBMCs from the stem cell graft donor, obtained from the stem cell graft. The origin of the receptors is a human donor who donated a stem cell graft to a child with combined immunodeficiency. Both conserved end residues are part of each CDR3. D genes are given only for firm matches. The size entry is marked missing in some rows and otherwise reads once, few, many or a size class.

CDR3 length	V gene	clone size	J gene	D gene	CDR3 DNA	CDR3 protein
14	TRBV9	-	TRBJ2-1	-	TGTGCCAGCAGCGGGGGACTCCCCGGCAATGAGCAGTTCTTC	CASSGGLPGNEQFF
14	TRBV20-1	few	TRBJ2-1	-	TGCAGTGCGCCTGTCTGGAAAGGGCTAAATGAGCAGTTCTTC	CSAPVWKGLNEQFF
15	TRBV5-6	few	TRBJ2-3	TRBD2	TGTGCCAGCAGCTTGAAAGCGGGGCACACAGATACGCAGTATTTT	CASSLKAGHTDTQYF
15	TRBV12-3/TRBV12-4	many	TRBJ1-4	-	TGTGCCAGCAATCCCGGACGGGCAACTAATGAAAAACTGTTTTTT	CASNPGRATNEKLFF
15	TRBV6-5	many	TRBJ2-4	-	TGTGCCAGCAGTTACTCTCCGGACAGCGGAAACATTCAGTACTTC	CASSYSPDSGNIQYF
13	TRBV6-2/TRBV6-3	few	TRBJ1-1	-	TGTGCCAGCAGATCGGACGTAGGCACTGAAGCTTTCTTT	CASRSDVGTEAFF
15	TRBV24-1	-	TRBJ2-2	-	TGTGCCACCAGTCCCAGGGGTCTGAACACCGGGGAGCTGTTTTTT	CATSPRGLNTGELFF
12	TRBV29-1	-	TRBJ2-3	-	TGCAGCCCGGGACCAAGCACAGATACGCAGTATTTT	CSPGPSTDTQYF
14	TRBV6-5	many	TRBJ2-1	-	TGTGCCAGCAGTTACTCGGACAGCCGAAATGAGCAGTTCTTC	CASSYSDSRNEQFF
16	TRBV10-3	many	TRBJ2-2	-	TGTGCCATCAGTGAGTCACCTAGCTTGAACACCGGGGAGCTGTTTTTT	CAISESPSLNTGELFF
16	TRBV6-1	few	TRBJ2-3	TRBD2	TGTGCCAGCACCCGCTCGGGGCTAGCGGGAGAGGGAACGCAGTATTTT	CASTRSGLAGEGTQYF
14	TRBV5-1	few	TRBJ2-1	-	TGCGCCAGCAGCCCCGGGACATCAGACAATGAGCAGTTCTTC	CASSPGTSDNEQFF
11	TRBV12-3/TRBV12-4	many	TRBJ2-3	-	TGTGCCAGCAGACAGGGAGATACGCAGTATTTT	CASRQGDTQYF
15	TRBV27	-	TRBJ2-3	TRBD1	TGTGCCAGCAGACTACAGGGGGCAAAGGCAGATACGCAGTATTTT	CASRLQGAKADTQYF
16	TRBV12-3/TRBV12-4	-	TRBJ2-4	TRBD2	TGTGCCAGCACTCAAAAGCGGGAGGCTAGTTCGGACATTCAGTACTTC	CASTQKREASSDIQYF
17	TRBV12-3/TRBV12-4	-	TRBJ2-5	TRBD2	TGTGCCAGCAGCCGGGGACTAGCGGGAGCGCCGAGGGAGACCCAGTACTTC	CASSRGLAGAPRETQYF
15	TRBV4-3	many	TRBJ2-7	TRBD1	TGCGCCAGCAGCCAAGACCGGACAGGGGGCAACGAGCAGTACTTC	CASSQDRTGGNEQYF
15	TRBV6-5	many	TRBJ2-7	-	TGTGCCAGCAGTTACTCCGGCGACACTGGCCACGAGCAGTACTTC	CASSYSGDTGHEQYF
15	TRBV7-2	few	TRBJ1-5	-	TGTGCCAGCAGCCCCGAGGGGTTGGGCAATCAGCCCCAGCATTTT	CASSPEGLGNQPQHF
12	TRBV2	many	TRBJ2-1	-	TGTGCCAGCAGTATGTCGCGCGGTGAGCAGTTCTTC	CASSMSRGEQFF
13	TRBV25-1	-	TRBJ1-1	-	TGTGCCACCTCGGGACGGATGAACACTGAAGCTTTCTTT	CATSGRMNTEAFF
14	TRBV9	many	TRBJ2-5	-	TGTGCCAGCGCAAAGGGAAGGGGCCAAGAGACCCAGTACTTC	CASAKGRGQETQYF